The 22 T cell receptor beta chains below all came from one sample that was sequenced in a study of T cell clones after liver transplantation. The table came from immunoSEQ multiplex PCR; TCRdb's copy has only in-frame clones and leaves some out. Seen here are around 77,000 clones, over 70% observed once, and the top ten hold around 0.72%. The sequences come from CD4+ T cells from blood, collected 12 months after liver transplant. These TCRs come from a human patient who received a liver transplant. Some T cells here may be from the graft donor.

The gene calls are TRBV6-4 and TRBJ2-1, with TRBD2 matching over 8 bases. The V segment lost 5 bases and the J segment 7 bases; nucleotides outside the gene matches: 13. CDR1 and CDR2 from the germline V gene are MRHNA and SNTAGT. This CDR3 comprises 16 residues. DNA for the CDR3: TGTGCCAGCAGTCGCGCAGCGGGAGTATCTGGAAATGAGCAGTTCTTC. Residues: CASSRAAGVSGNEQFF.

The chain joins TRBV5-1 to TRBJ2-2; TRBD1 aligns across 9 bases. The V gene's germline CDR1 is SGHRS and CDR2 YFSETQ. There are 16 residues in the CDR3. After removal of 2 bases from V and 0 bases from J, the junction contained 2 bases not matched to a gene. In DNA form, the CDR3 reads TGCGCCAGCAGCTTCACAGGGGGCACGAACACCGGGGAGCTGTTTTTT. Protein product: CASSFTGGTNTGELFF.

The rearrangement links TRBV19 to TRBJ1-5, with TRBD1 as a possible D gene (6 bases). The CDR3 runs 15 residues. V was cut by 8 bases and J by 0 bases, with 14 bases left in between. The germline V gene encodes CDR1 LNHDA and CDR2 SQIVND (reference sequence). For the CDR3, the DNA is TGTGCCAGTGTACCTCAGGACAGTAGCAATCAGCCCCAGCATTTT. It yields the protein CASVPQDSSNQPQHF.

CDR3 DNA: TGTGCCAGCAGCCCTTCCTCTGGAAACACCATATATTTT. It specifies CASSPSSGNTIYF. V gene TRBV7-3 combines with J gene TRBJ1-3, with D hard to call. Germline V CDR1 and CDR2: SGHTA, FQGTGA. The CDR3 loop spans 13 amino acids. V lost 5 bases to trimming and J lost 0 bases, with 5 bases between them. Drawing the rest from reference TRBV7-3 and TRBJ1-3, the complete variable domain is GAGVSQTPSNKVTEKGKYVELRCDPISGHTALYWYRQSLGQGPEFLIYFQGTGAADDSGLPNDRFFAVRPEGSVSTLKIQRTERGDSAVYLCASSPSSGNTIYFGEGSWLTVV.

The V call is TRBV7-7, the J call TRBJ2-5; a weak D match, TRBD2 (5 bases). The CDR3 length is 13 residues. CDR1 and CDR2 (germline): SSHAT, FNYEAQ (reference sequence). The CDR3 DNA is TGTGCTAGCTCCGACGGGGTAAGGGAGACCCAGTACTTC. This encodes CASSDGVRETQYF.

V and J are TRBV20-1 and TRBJ1-2; D not certain. This CDR3 comprises 11 residues. The V and J ends lost 4 bases and 5 bases respectively, with 8 bases between them. The germline V gene encodes CDR1 DFQATT and CDR2 SNEGSKA (reference sequence). The CDR3 bases are TGCAGTGCTACCCCCGGGTATGGCTACACCTTC. Translated, it gives CSATPGYGYTF.

This clone was counted only a few times. The chain has TRBV25-1 and TRBJ2-5; no clear D. V was cut by 3 bases and J by 7 bases, with 12 bases left in between. Germline V gene data show CDR1 as MGHDK and CDR2 as SYGVNS. The CDR3 sequence is 13 residues long. This CDR3 reads CASSDPGSGTQYF. CDR3 nucleotides: TGTGCCAGCAGTGATCCCGGGTCCGGGACCCAGTACTTC.

This clone was seen more than once but under ten times. This sequence joins TRBV7-2 and TRBJ2-1; the D gene is possibly TRBD1 (6 bases). Germline V CDR1 and CDR2: SGHTA, FQGNSA. The CDR3 consists of 15 residues. Trimming shortened V by 3 bases and J by 8 bases, and 17 bases separated the two germline ends. The CDR3 region has the DNA TGTGCCAGCAGCTTCGGTGTCACAGGGATCGATGAGCAGTTCTTC. This sequence encodes CASSFGVTGIDEQFF.

This rearrangement joins TRBV6-1 to TRBJ1-1; no clear D gene. There are 15 residues in the CDR3. Germline V gene data show CDR1 as MNHNS and CDR2 as SASEGT. The V end lost 1 base, the J end lost 0 bases, and 9 bases lay between the germline ends. The CDR3 DNA follows: TGTGCCAGCAGTGAAGGGCAAATTCTGAACACTGAAGCTTTCTTT. This translates into CASSEGQILNTEAFF.

DNA of the CDR3: TGTGCCAGCACGCTAGGCTCTGGAAACACCATATATTTT. Its protein is CASTLGSGNTIYF. The chain recombines TRBV6-1 with TRBJ1-3; D remains ambiguous. Germline V gene lookup returns CDR1 MNHNS and CDR2 SASEGT. V shed 7 bases and J shed 0 bases, with 7 bases lying between them. There are 13 residues in the CDR3.

The chain uses TRBV11-2 and TRBJ2-7; 10 bases match TRBD2. Unmatched junction bases numbered 6, after V lost 1 base and J lost 0 bases. There are 17 residues in the CDR3. Germline lookup yields CDR1 SGHAT and CDR2 FQNNGV. The chain's CDR3 is CASSLALAGGSSYEQYF. CDR3 in DNA: TGTGCCAGCAGCTTAGCCTTAGCGGGAGGCAGCTCCTACGAGCAGTACTTC.

This chain links TRBV30 with TRBJ2-7; D perhaps matches TRBD1 (6 bases). The CDR3 extends over 16 amino acids. V shed 4 bases and J shed 3 bases, with 22 bases lying between them. Germline CDR1 reads GTSNPN; CDR2 reads SVGIG (reference sequence). Here the CDR3 reads CAWTQRGWLVRYEQYF. CDR3 nucleotides: TGTGCCTGGACTCAGAGGGGGTGGCTAGTACGCTACGAGCAGTACTTC.

By its share, this clone is medium-sized. The rearrangement uses TRBV2 and TRBJ2-2, with 8 bases matching TRBD1. V was clipped by 4 bases and J by 4 bases; unmatched bases: 5. From germline, CDR1 is SNHLY and CDR2 FYNNEI. CDR3 length equals 15 residues. CDR3 sequence: CASSGRTGGTGELFF. The DNA of the CDR3 is TGTGCCAGCAGTGGGCGAACAGGGGGCACCGGGGAGCTGTTTTTT.

The chain employs TRBV5-4 and TRBJ1-4, with a weak D call TRBD1 (5 bases). The CDR3 extends over 14 amino acids. CDR1 and CDR2 (germline): SGHNT, YYREEE (reference sequence). The V gene lost 4 bases and the J gene lost 4 bases, with 11 bases spanning the gap. CDR3 coding DNA: TGTGCCAGCAGCCCTATAGGGGTTAATGAAAAACTGTTTTTT. Translated: CASSPIGVNEKLFF.

The genes are TRBV11-2 and TRBJ2-7; 10 nucleotides match TRBD2. From germline, CDR1 is SGHAT and CDR2 FQNNGV. There are 16 residues in the CDR3. Germline trimming cut 4 bases from V and 4 bases from J; bases unmatched to any gene: 10. The CDR3 sequence: CASSSLSGRGQYEQYF. CDR3 nucleotide sequence: TGTGCCAGCAGCTCCCTCAGCGGGAGGGGTCAATACGAGCAGTACTTC. Looking up the rest from reference TRBV11-2 and TRBJ2-7 gives the full variable domain: EAGVAQSPRYKIIEKRQSVAFWCNPISGHATLYWYQQILGQGPKLLIQFQNNGVVDDSQLPKDRFSAERLKGVDSTLKIQPAKLEDSAVYLCASSSLSGRGQYEQYFGPGTRLTVT.

The V and J genes are TRBV5-4 and TRBJ2-7; D is possibly TRBD2 (6 bases). Deletions cut 4 bases from V and 6 bases from J, with 17 bases between. The CDR3 runs to 14 residues. The V gene's germline CDR1 is SGHNT and CDR2 YYREEE (reference sequence). The CDR3 is CASSETSTLAEQYF. The CDR3 DNA is TGTGCCAGCAGCGAGACTAGTACTCTGGCCGAGCAGTACTTC.

This chain links TRBV6-6 with TRBJ1-2; D unresolved. CDR1 is MNHNY and CDR2 is SVGAGI in the germline V gene (reference sequence). This CDR3 comprises 12 residues. V dropped 11 bases and J dropped 6 bases, with 16 bases sitting between them. The CDR3 reads CAGRTGWDGYTF. The CDR3 DNA reads TGTGCCGGACGGACGGGGTGGGATGGCTACACCTTC.

V usage is TRBV5-1 and J usage is TRBJ2-5, with TRBD2 as a possible D gene (5 bases). Trimming took off 4 bases at V and 4 bases at J, with 11 bases between the two ends. This CDR3 spans 13 amino acids. Germline CDR1 is SGHRS and CDR2 is YFSETQ. CDR3 nucleotide sequence: TGCGCCAGCAGCCTTACTAGAACAGAGACCCAGTACTTC. It is translated as CASSLTRTETQYF. Complete variable domain (other parts from reference TRBV5-1 and TRBJ2-5): KAGVTQTPRYLIKTRGQQVTLSCSPISGHRSVSWYQQTPGQGLQFLFEYFSETQRNKGNFPGRFSGRQFSNSRSEMNVSTLELGDSALYLCASSLTRTETQYFGPGTRLLVL.

The gene calls are TRBV5-1 and TRBJ1-1; D ambiguous. Deletions cut 3 bases from V and 6 bases from J, with 15 bases between. Germline V gene sequence: CDR1 SGHRS, CDR2 YFSETQ. This CDR3 has 14 amino acids. Here the CDR3 DNA reads TGCGCCAGCAGCTCCGAAAGCGGGTTTGCTGAAGCTTTCTTT. Its translation: CASSSESGFAEAFF.

The chain combines TRBV19 with TRBJ2-7; a possible D gene is TRBD2 (6 bases). Germline CDR1 LNHDA, CDR2 SQIVND (reference sequence). V gave up 1 base and J gave up 2 bases, with 12 bases separating them. The CDR3 is made up of 15 amino acids. This CDR3 reads CASSIGKGGAYEQYF. CDR3 nucleotides: TGTGCCAGTAGTATAGGGAAAGGAGGGGCCTACGAGCAGTACTTC. Combining the CDR3 with reference TRBV19 and TRBJ2-7 gives the whole variable domain DGGITQSPKYLFRKEGQNVTLSCEQNLNHDAMYWYRQDPGQGLRLIYYSQIVNDFQKGDIAEGYSVSREKKESFPLTVTSAQKNPTAFYLCASSIGKGGAYEQYFGPGTRLTVT.

This rearrangement joins TRBV27 to TRBJ2-7, with 14 bases identical to TRBD2. CDR3 length equals 16 residues. Germline CDR1 reads MNHEY; CDR2 reads SMNVEV (reference sequence). V lost 5 bases to trimming and J lost 3 bases; unmatched junction nucleotides: 6. This CDR3 reads CASSRTSGRIYYEQYF. CDR3 DNA: TGTGCCAGCAGTCGGACTAGCGGGAGGATTTACTACGAGCAGTACTTC.

The table lists this clone with a few counts. The rearrangement uses TRBV15 and TRBJ2-7; D is perhaps TRBD1 (6 bases). Germline V gives CDR1 LNHNV, CDR2 YYDKDF (reference sequence). The V end was cut by 4 bases, the J end by 2 bases, with 15 bases between. The CDR3 runs 15 residues. The CDR3 region has the DNA TGTGCCACCAGCACCAGGAGAGGGGGACCCTACGAGCAGTACTTC. Amino acid sequence: CATSTRRGGPYEQYF.